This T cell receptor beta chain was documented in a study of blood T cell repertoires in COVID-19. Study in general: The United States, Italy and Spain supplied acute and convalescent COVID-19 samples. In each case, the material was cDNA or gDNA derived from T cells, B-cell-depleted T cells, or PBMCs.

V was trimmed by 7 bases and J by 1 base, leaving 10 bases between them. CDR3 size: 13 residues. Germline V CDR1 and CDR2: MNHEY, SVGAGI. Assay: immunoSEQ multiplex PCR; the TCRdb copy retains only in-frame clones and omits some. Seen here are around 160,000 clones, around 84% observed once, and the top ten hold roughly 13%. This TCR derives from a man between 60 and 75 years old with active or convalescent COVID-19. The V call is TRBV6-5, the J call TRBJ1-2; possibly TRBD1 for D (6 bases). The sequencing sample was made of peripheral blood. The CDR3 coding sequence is TGTGCCAGCATGGTACAGGGTAACTATGGCTACACCTTC. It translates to CASMVQGNYGYTF.